A single sample gave rise to the 27 T cell receptor beta chains below, sequenced in a study of blood T cell repertoires in COVID-19. Here immunoSEQ multiplex PCR was the method, and the copy in TCRdb shows in-frame clones only, minus some. The table shows around 320,000 clones, with about nine tenths occurring only once. Input material: PBMCs or T cells enriched from blood (not recorded which). The receptors come from a woman in her forties or fifties who had been exposed to COVID-19.

The chain joins TRBV2 to TRBJ2-5, with D perhaps TRBD2 (6 bases). This CDR3 has 14 amino acids. The germline V gene encodes CDR1 SNHLY and CDR2 FYNNEI. Trimming pared 8 bases from V and 10 bases from J, leaving 23 bases between. The CDR3 DNA follows: TGTGCCAGCCGCCGCCCCGGGACTCCCTTGGGCCAGTACTTC. It translates to CASRRPGTPLGQYF.

DNA for the CDR3: TGTGCCAGCAGTTTTTCGTCTAACACTGAAGCTTTCTTT. Its protein product is CASSFSSNTEAFF. The V call is TRBV12-3 or TRBV12-4, the J call TRBJ1-1, with D unclear. Trimming left V 3 bases short and J 2 bases short, with 7 bases between. The CDR3 has 13 amino acids.

This clone has just one count. The V gene is TRBV6-5, the J gene TRBJ1-6; 7 bases agree with TRBD1. V was pared by 6 bases and J by 7 bases, with 3 bases of the junction left unmatched. This CDR3 spans 13 amino acids. Germline assignment: CDR1 MNHEY and CDR2 SVGAGI. CDR3 in amino acids: CASRLQGNSPLHF. CDR3 nucleotides: TGTGCCAGCAGATTACAGGGGAATTCACCCCTCCACTTT.

This chain uses TRBV5-4 with TRBJ2-6; D unresolved. V was cut by 0 bases and J by 0 bases, with 13 bases left in between. The CDR3 loop spans 18 amino acids. CDR1 and CDR2 (germline): SGHNT, YYREEE (reference sequence). In nucleotides, the CDR3 is TGTGCCAGCAGCTTGGCCGTCTCAGGTCGCTCTGGGGCCAACGTCCTGACTTTC. This encodes CASSLAVSGRSGANVLTF.

The V gene is TRBV11-2, the J gene TRBJ2-1, with TRBD1 as a possible D gene (6 bases). Germline CDR1 SGHAT, CDR2 FQNNGV. This CDR3 has 14 residues. Trimming cost V 4 bases and J 5 bases, with 12 bases left between them. The chain's CDR3 is CASSSVQGNNEQFF. The DNA of the CDR3 is TGTGCCAGCAGCTCGGTACAGGGTAACAATGAGCAGTTCTTC.

For this clone: It is unclear where the CDR3 begins or ends on the DNA, so no DNA is shown, and the CDR3 is as TCRdb lists it. The V and J genes are TRBV6-5 and TRBJ1-2. Both ends counted, the CDR3 spans 12 residues. Germline loops: CDR1 MNHEY, CDR2 SVGAGI. The chain's CDR3 is CASSSSGYGYAF.

The chain joins TRBV7-2 to TRBJ2-3; 7 bases line up with TRBD1. Trimming at V came to 4 bases and at J to 4 bases, leaving 8 bases not matched to a gene. Germline CDR1 reads SGHTA; CDR2 reads FQGNSA. The CDR3 has 15 residues. The DNA for the CDR3 is TGTGCCAGCAGCTCCGGACAGGTGATTCCAGATACGCAGTATTTT. This codes for CASSSGQVIPDTQYF.

This clone was counted a single time. The chain employs TRBV29-1 and TRBJ2-7, with TRBD2 matching 8 bases. V lost 6 bases to trimming and J lost 2 bases; unmatched junction nucleotides: 12. The length of the CDR3 is 15 residues. Germline V gene lookup returns CDR1 SQVTM and CDR2 ANQGSEA. The CDR3 nucleotides read TGCAGCGTCGCGGCGGGGGGCGGACAGACCTACGAGCAGTACTTC. Encoded protein: CSVAAGGGQTYEQYF.

The V and J genes are TRBV15 and TRBJ2-1; the match to TRBD1 covers 9 bases. The germline gives CDR1 LNHNV, CDR2 YYDKDF (reference sequence). V dropped 1 base and J dropped 4; count of bases not matched to a gene: 2. The CDR3 runs to 15 residues. The CDR3 sequence: CATSRGTGVYNEQFF. DNA for the CDR3: TGTGCCACCAGCAGAGGGACAGGGGTATACAATGAGCAGTTCTTC.

The genes are TRBV7-9 and TRBJ1-4; 8 bases align to TRBD1. The CDR3 runs 14 residues. Unmatched junction bases numbered 4, after V lost 4 bases and J lost 6 bases. Germline lookup yields CDR1 SEHNR and CDR2 FQNEAQ (reference sequence). The CDR3 sequence is CASSSGTGDEKLFF. Here the CDR3 DNA reads TGTGCCAGCAGCTCTGGGACAGGAGATGAAAAACTGTTTTTT.

The chain links TRBV9 to TRBJ2-7, with D perhaps matching TRBD2 (5 bases). This CDR3 spans 13 amino acids. Germline CDR1 and CDR2: SGDLS and YYNGEE. Trimming cost V 0 bases and J 5 bases, with 9 bases left between them. CDR3 sequence reads: CASSVGSGNEQYF. CDR3 in DNA: TGTGCCAGCAGCGTAGGATCGGGAAACGAGCAGTACTTC.

The chain carries TRBV6-1 and TRBJ2-7, with 13 bases aligning to TRBD2. CDR3 length: 16 amino acids. Germline loops: CDR1 MNHNS, CDR2 SASEGT. V lost 4 bases, J lost 3 bases, and 6 bases stayed unmatched. The CDR3 loop is CASSGEGLAGFYEQYF. The CDR3 nucleotides read TGTGCCAGCAGTGGTGAGGGACTAGCGGGATTCTACGAGCAGTACTTC.

The genes are TRBV9 and TRBJ2-2, with TRBD1 matching 7 bases. The V segment lost 2 bases and the J segment 0 bases; nucleotides outside the gene matches: 4. The germline CDR1 and CDR2 sequences are SGDLS and YYNGEE. The CDR3 loop spans 16 amino acids. The CDR3 bases are TGTGCCAGCAGCGTGCAGACAGGGCCGAACACCGGGGAGCTGTTTTTT. This encodes CASSVQTGPNTGELFF. The full variable domain, with the rest looked up from reference TRBV9 and TRBJ2-2, is DSGVTQTPKHLITATGQRVTLRCSPRSGDLSVYWYQQSLDQGLQFLIQYYNGEERAKGNILERFSAQQFPDLHSELNLSSLELGDSALYFCASSVQTGPNTGELFFGEGSRLTVL.

This chain links TRBV11-2 with TRBJ2-7; the D is unclear. Germline lookup yields CDR1 SGHAT and CDR2 FQNNGV. There are 14 residues in the CDR3. V was trimmed by 3 bases and J by 4 bases, leaving 13 bases between them. CDR3: CASSFSTTLYEQYF. CDR3 DNA sequence: TGTGCCAGCAGCTTCTCCACAACATTATACGAGCAGTACTTC. Full variable domain (remainder filled in from reference TRBV11-2 and TRBJ2-7): EAGVAQSPRYKIIEKRQSVAFWCNPISGHATLYWYQQILGQGPKLLIQFQNNGVVDDSQLPKDRFSAERLKGVDSTLKIQPAKLEDSAVYLCASSFSTTLYEQYFGPGTRLTVT.

This chain links TRBV19 with TRBJ2-3, with 8 nucleotides matching TRBD2. Germline CDR1 LNHDA, CDR2 SQIVND (reference sequence). The CDR3 covers 15 residues. J lost 0 bases, V lost 5 bases, and 4 bases had no gene match. CDR3 amino acids: CASSGVAGSTDTQYF. The CDR3 bases are TGTGCCAGTAGTGGGGTAGCGGGGAGCACAGATACGCAGTATTTT. Filled out from reference TRBV19 and TRBJ2-3, the complete variable domain reads DGGITQSPKYLFRKEGQNVTLSCEQNLNHDAMYWYRQDPGQGLRLIYYSQIVNDFQKGDIAEGYSVSREKKESFPLTVTSAQKNPTAFYLCASSGVAGSTDTQYFGPGTRLTVL.

The rearrangement uses TRBV2 and TRBJ1-3; the match to TRBD1 covers 8 bases. Per the germline V gene, CDR1 is SNHLY and CDR2 is FYNNEI. The CDR3 totals 15 residues. Germline trimming cut 6 bases from V and 0 bases from J; bases unmatched to any gene: 4. The CDR3 nucleotides are TGTGCCAGCAGCACGGACAGGGTCTCTGGAAACACCATATATTTT. Its protein product is CASSTDRVSGNTIYF.

The chain employs TRBV5-1 and TRBJ2-1; 8 bases are shared with TRBD2. The junction had 11 bases not matched to a gene; V was cut back by 6 bases and J by 3 bases. Germline CDR1 SGHRS, CDR2 YFSETQ. The CDR3 has 16 residues. The CDR3 is CASTEVAGSLYNEQFF. CDR3 bases: TGCGCCAGCACCGAGGTAGCGGGGTCCCTCTACAATGAGCAGTTCTTC.

The chain combines TRBV2 with TRBJ1-4, with TRBD1 matching over 7 bases. Germline-derived CDR1 and CDR2 are SNHLY and FYNNEI. This CDR3 contains 17 residues. The junction had 9 bases not matched to a gene; V was cut back by 5 bases and J by 0 bases. The CDR3 spells CASSRTGLSATNEKLFF. CDR3 nucleotide sequence: TGTGCCAGCAGTCGGACAGGCCTTTCGGCAACTAATGAAAAACTGTTTTTT.

The CDR3 protein is CASSEMRQGDQPQHF. The CDR3 DNA follows: TGTGCCAGCAGTGAGATGAGACAGGGGGATCAGCCCCAGCATTTT. This chain connects TRBV6-1 to TRBJ1-5; 9 bases align to TRBD1. The germline V gene encodes CDR1 MNHNS and CDR2 SASEGT. The CDR3 sequence is 15 residues long. Trimming at V came to 3 bases and at J to 5 bases, leaving 5 bases not matched to a gene.

This sequence joins TRBV12-3 or TRBV12-4 and TRBJ1-2, with 8 bases identical to TRBD1. The CDR3 is 12 residues long. V trimming: 6 bases; J trimming: 8 bases; junction bases outside the gene matches: 5. CDR3 loop: CASSPRTGGYTF. The CDR3 DNA reads TGTGCCAGCAGCCCACGGACAGGGGGCTACACCTTC.

This clone was seen just once. The chain carries TRBV5-1 and TRBJ2-2, with 7 positions matching TRBD1. Germline assignment: CDR1 SGHRS and CDR2 YFSETQ. There are 15 residues in the CDR3. V gave up 4 bases and J gave up 5 bases; unmatched junction bases: 8. The CDR3 region is CASSLGTVGTGELFF. In DNA, the CDR3 is TGCGCCAGCAGCCTCGGGACAGTGGGGACCGGGGAGCTGTTTTTT.

The chain combines TRBV2 with TRBJ2-7, with a tentative D call TRBD1 (5 bases). The CDR3 has 14 amino acids. Trimming removed 4 bases from V and 5 bases from J, with 15 bases in between. Germline V gives CDR1 SNHLY, CDR2 FYNNEI. CDR3 DNA: TGTGCCAGCAGTGCTCCGCCAGGGTCACACGAGCAGTACTTC. This translates into CASSAPPGSHEQYF.

The V gene is TRBV5-1, the J gene TRBJ2-2; the match to TRBD1 covers 7 bases. Germline lookup yields CDR1 SGHRS and CDR2 YFSETQ. Trimming cost V 4 bases and J 7 bases; bases outside gene matches: 10. The CDR3 has 15 amino acids. The CDR3: CASSPGQEGVGELFF. The CDR3 bases are TGCGCCAGCAGCCCCGGACAGGAAGGGGTCGGGGAGCTGTTTTTT.

The V and J genes are TRBV5-5 and TRBJ2-7; D ambiguous. V shed 0 bases and J shed 0 bases, with 10 bases lying between them. Germline-derived CDR1 and CDR2 are SGHKS and YYEKEE (reference sequence). This CDR3 has 15 residues. CDR3 region: CASSLERMSSYEQYF. As DNA, the CDR3 is TGTGCCAGCAGCTTGGAGCGAATGAGCTCCTACGAGCAGTACTTC.

The chain recombines TRBV28 with TRBJ1-5, with 7 bases matching TRBD1. J was trimmed by 4 bases and V by 4 bases; bases with no gene match: 4. The CDR3 extends over 14 amino acids. Looked up from germline, CDR1 is MDHEN and CDR2 is SYDVKM. CDR3 in amino acids: CASSYRGQNQPQHF. In nucleotides, the CDR3 is TGTGCCAGCAGTTACAGGGGACAAAATCAGCCCCAGCATTTT.

DNA for the CDR3: TGTGCCAGCAGCGGGCCCTACGAGCAGTACTTC. As protein: CASSGPYEQYF. The chain couples TRBV7-9 to TRBJ2-7; D is undetermined. Between the trimmed V and J ends, which lost 5 bases and 2 bases, there was a span of 4 bases. CDR1 and CDR2 (germline): SEHNR, FQNEAQ (reference sequence). The CDR3 covers 11 residues.

The chain has TRBV28 and TRBJ2-1; no clear D. CDR3 length: 14 residues. V was shortened by 2 bases and J by 2 bases, with 7 bases between the two germline ends. Germline lookup yields CDR1 MDHEN and CDR2 SYDVKM. CDR3 sequence: CASSLEAAYNEQFF. For the CDR3, the DNA is TGTGCCAGCAGTTTAGAGGCTGCCTACAATGAGCAGTTCTTC. The entire variable domain, with the rest obtained from reference TRBV28 and TRBJ2-1, is as follows: DVKVTQSSRYLVKRTGEKVFLECVQDMDHENMFWYRQDPGLGLRLIYFSYDVKMKEKGDIPEGYSVSREKKERFSLILESASTNQTSMYLCASSLEAAYNEQFFGPGTRLTVL.